This T cell receptor (beta chain) came from a study of cytomegalovirus exposure and HLA in healthy donors. With 60 Vbeta and 13 Jbeta primers, the PCR was carried out. The repertoire was sequenced with immunoSEQ multiplex PCR; TCRdb's copy has only in-frame clones and lacks some. The sample includes 100,000 to 150,000 clones, 70% to 80% of them seen just once. The CDR3 length is 15 residues. Trimming at V came to 9 bases and at J to 4 bases, leaving 13 bases not matched to a gene. Looked up from germline, CDR1 is MNHNS and CDR2 is SASEGT. The gene calls are TRBV6-1 and TRBJ1-2, with 8 bases that match TRBD1. The sequence came from a woman aged 60 to 75 in good health and CMV-seronegative. Sequencing was done on a sample of PBMCs. The CDR3 DNA is TGTGCCAGTTTGGCCCGAGACAGGGGCACCTATGGCTACACCTTC. As protein: CASLARDRGTYGYTF.